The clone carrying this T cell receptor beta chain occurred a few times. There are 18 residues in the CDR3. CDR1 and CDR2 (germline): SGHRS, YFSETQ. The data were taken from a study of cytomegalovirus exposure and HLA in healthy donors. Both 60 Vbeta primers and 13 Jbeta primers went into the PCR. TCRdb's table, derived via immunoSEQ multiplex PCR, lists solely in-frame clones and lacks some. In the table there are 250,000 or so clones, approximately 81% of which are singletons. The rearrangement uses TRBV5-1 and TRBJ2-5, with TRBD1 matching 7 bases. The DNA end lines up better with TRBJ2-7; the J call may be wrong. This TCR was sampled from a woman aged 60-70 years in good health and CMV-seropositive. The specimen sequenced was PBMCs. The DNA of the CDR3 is TGCGCCAGCAGCTTGATGCCTCCGACAGGGATGATGACCTACGAGCAGTACTTC. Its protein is CASSLMPPTGMMTYEQYF.